A single sample is the source of the 9 T cell receptor beta chains below, sequenced in a study of blood T cell repertoires in COVID-19. Here immunoSEQ multiplex PCR was the method, and the copy in TCRdb shows in-frame clones only, minus some. Altogether 310,000 or so clones are present, 80% to 90% being singletons, with the ten largest covering approximately 1.3%. The sequencing input was peripheral blood. The receptors shown here come from a woman aged 45 to 65 with acute or convalescent COVID-19.

This chain links TRBV7-2 with TRBJ2-2; 7 nucleotides agree with TRBD1. Germline trimming cut 4 bases from V and 4 bases from J; bases unmatched to any gene: 9. CDR1 is SGHTA and CDR2 is FQGNSA in the germline V gene. The CDR3 covers 16 residues. Here the CDR3 DNA reads TGTGCCAGCAGCTCGCACTCGACAGGGTTCACCGGGGAGCTGTTTTTT. The encoded protein is CASSSHSTGFTGELFF.

The chain is built from TRBV27 and TRBJ2-7; 9 nucleotides agree with TRBD1. This CDR3 contains 13 residues. CDR1 is MNHEY and CDR2 is SMNVEV in the germline V gene (reference sequence). The V and J ends lost 5 bases and 3 bases, in that order; junction bases with no gene match: 2. The CDR3 nucleotides are TGTGCCAGCAGTCTGACAGGGGGCTACGAGCAGTACTTC. Translation gives CASSLTGGYEQYF.

This clone has a handful of counts. The chain couples TRBV11-2 to TRBJ1-1, with a tentative D call TRBD1 (5 bases). V shed 5 bases and J shed 7 bases, with 20 bases lying between them. Germline assignment: CDR1 SGHAT and CDR2 FQNNGV. The CDR3 is 15 amino acids. The CDR3 spells CASSPRGAQRDEAFF. The CDR3 DNA reads as TGTGCCAGCAGCCCCCGCGGGGCCCAGAGGGATGAAGCTTTCTTT.

A word on this clone: Different DNA sequences within this sample yield the same CDR3. The chain couples TRBV14 to TRBJ2-1; 7 positions match TRBD1. In germline, CDR1 is SGHDN, CDR2 FVKESK. The CDR3 sequence is 13 residues long. J lost 4 bases, V lost 4 bases, and 1 base had no gene match. The chain's CDR3 is CASSRDSYNEQFF. The CDR3 nucleotides are TGTGCCAGCAGCCGGGACAGTTACAATGAGCAGTTCTTC.

This clone was found a few times. The rearrangement joins TRBV5-1 to TRBJ1-3; tentative D call: TRBD1 (6 bases). The length of the CDR3 is 15 residues. Per the germline V gene, CDR1 is SGHRS and CDR2 is YFSETQ. V was cut by 0 bases and J by 3 bases, with 10 bases left in between. The CDR3: CASSLGTAIGNTIYF. In nucleotides, the CDR3 is TGCGCCAGCAGCTTGGGGACAGCAATTGGAAACACCATATATTTT.

This clone showed up just a few times. The chain employs TRBV10-1 and TRBJ1-4; no definite D call. The length of the CDR3 is 15 residues. Germline assignment: CDR1 WNHNN and CDR2 SYGVQD (reference sequence). V was trimmed by 8 bases and J by 2 bases, leaving 15 bases between them. The CDR3 protein is CASQRGGNTNEKLFF. For the CDR3, the DNA is TGCGCCAGCCAGCGTGGCGGGAATACTAATGAAAAACTGTTTTTT.

The chain is built from TRBV19 and TRBJ1-2; D perhaps matches TRBD1 (5 bases). Germline CDR1 is LNHDA and CDR2 is SQIVND (reference sequence). The CDR3 totals 15 residues. Trimming shortened V by 3 bases and J by 3 bases, and 14 bases separated the two germline ends. The CDR3 bases are TGTGCCAGTAGTATGGTCGGGGCGGGGGACTATGGCTACACCTTC. It translates to CASSMVGAGDYGYTF.

The chain carries TRBV2 and TRBJ1-1, with TRBD1 as a possible D gene (6 bases). Deletions cut 0 bases from V and 1 base from J, with 9 bases between. There are 15 residues in the CDR3. Germline lookup yields CDR1 SNHLY and CDR2 FYNNEI. CDR3 protein: CASSEAGHSNTEAFF. The CDR3 DNA is TGTGCCAGCAGTGAAGCGGGACACTCGAACACTGAAGCTTTCTTT.

J is TRBJ2-3 and V is TRBV5-4, with no clear D. The CDR3 has 15 residues. The germline V gene encodes CDR1 SGHNT and CDR2 YYREEE (reference sequence). Deletions cut 0 bases from V and 3 bases from J, with 11 bases between. CDR3 bases: TGTGCCAGCAGCTTGGGGCTGGCCCAAACAGATACGCAGTATTTT. Translated, it gives CASSLGLAQTDTQYF.